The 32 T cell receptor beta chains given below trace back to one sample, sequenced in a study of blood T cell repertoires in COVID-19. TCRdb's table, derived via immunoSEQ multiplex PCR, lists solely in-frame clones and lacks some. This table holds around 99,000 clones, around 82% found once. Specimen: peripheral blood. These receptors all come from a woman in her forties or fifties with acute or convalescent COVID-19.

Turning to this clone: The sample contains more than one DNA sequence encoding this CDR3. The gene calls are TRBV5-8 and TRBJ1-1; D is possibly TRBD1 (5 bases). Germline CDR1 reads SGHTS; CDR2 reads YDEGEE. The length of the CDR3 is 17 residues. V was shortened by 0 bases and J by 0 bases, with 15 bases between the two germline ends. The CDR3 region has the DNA TGTGCCAGCAGCTTGGAGCGGGACCGGAATCTGAACACTGAAGCTTTCTTT. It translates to CASSLERDRNLNTEAFF. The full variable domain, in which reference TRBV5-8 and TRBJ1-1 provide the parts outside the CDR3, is EAGVTQSPTHLIKTRGQQATLRCSPISGHTSVYWYQQALGLGLQFLLWYDEGEERNRGNFPPRFSGRQFPNYSSELNVNALELEDSALYLCASSLERDRNLNTEAFFGQGTRLTVV.

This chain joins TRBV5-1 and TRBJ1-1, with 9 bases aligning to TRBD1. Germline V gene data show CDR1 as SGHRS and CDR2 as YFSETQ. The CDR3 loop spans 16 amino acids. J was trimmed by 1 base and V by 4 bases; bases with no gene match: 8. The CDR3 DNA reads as TGCGCCAGCAGCGAACAGGGGGCGCGGGGGAACACTGAAGCTTTCTTT. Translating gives CASSEQGARGNTEAFF.

This CDR3 reads CASSIERGTTGGTQYF. CDR3 nucleotides: TGTGCCAGTAGTATAGAGCGAGGGACAACAGGGGGGACCCAGTACTTC. V usage is TRBV19 and J usage is TRBJ2-5; the match to TRBD1 covers 8 bases. The CDR3 consists of 16 residues. Germline assignment: CDR1 LNHDA and CDR2 SQIVND (reference sequence). The ends lost 0 bases at V and 7 bases at J; junction bases unmatched: 10.

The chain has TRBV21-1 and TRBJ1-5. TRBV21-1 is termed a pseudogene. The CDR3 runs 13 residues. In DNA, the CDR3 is TGTGCCAGCAGCCCTCGCGGAAATCAGCCCCAGCATTTT. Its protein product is CASSPRGNQPQHF.

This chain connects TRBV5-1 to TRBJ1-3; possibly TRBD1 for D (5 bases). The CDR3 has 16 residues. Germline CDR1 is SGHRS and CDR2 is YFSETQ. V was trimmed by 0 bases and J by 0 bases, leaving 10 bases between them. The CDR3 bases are TGCGCCAGCAGCTTGGGACAGTCCCACTCTGGAAACACCATATATTTT. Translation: CASSLGQSHSGNTIYF.

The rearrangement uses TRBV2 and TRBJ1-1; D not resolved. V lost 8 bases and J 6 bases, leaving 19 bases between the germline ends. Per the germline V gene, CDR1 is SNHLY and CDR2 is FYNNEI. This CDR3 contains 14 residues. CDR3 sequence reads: CASGSLFAGAEAFF. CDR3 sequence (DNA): TGTGCCAGCGGGAGTCTTTTTGCCGGGGCTGAAGCTTTCTTT.

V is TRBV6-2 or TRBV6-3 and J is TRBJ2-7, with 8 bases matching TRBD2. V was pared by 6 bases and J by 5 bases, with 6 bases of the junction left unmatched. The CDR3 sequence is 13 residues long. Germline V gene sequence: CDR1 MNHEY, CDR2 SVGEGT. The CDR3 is CASSRGGGHEQYF. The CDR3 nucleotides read TGTGCCAGCAGCCGGGGGGGAGGCCACGAGCAGTACTTC.

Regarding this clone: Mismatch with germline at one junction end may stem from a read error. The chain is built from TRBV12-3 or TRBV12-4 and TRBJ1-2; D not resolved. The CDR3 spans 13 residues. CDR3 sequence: CASSLNAKYGYTF. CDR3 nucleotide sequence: TGTGCCAGCAGTTTAAACGCTAAATATGGCTACACCTTC.

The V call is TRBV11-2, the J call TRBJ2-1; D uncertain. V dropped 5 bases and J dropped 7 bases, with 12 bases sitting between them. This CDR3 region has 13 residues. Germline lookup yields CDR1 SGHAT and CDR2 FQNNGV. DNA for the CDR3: TGTGCCAGCAGCGCCCGAGACATTAATGAGCAGTTCTTC. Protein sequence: CASSARDINEQFF.

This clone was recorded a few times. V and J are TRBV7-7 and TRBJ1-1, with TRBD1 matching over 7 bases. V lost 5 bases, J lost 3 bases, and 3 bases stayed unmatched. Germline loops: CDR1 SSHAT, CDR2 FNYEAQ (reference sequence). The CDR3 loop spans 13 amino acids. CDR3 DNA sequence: TGTGCCAGCAGCCTCGACAGGGACACTGAAGCTTTCTTT. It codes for CASSLDRDTEAFF.

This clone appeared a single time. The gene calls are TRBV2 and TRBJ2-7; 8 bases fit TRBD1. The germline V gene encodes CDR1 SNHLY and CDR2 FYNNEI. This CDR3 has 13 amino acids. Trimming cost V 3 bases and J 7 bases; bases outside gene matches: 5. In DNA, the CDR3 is TGTGCCAGCAGTGAGGACAGGGTAGGTGAGCAGTACTTC. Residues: CASSEDRVGEQYF.

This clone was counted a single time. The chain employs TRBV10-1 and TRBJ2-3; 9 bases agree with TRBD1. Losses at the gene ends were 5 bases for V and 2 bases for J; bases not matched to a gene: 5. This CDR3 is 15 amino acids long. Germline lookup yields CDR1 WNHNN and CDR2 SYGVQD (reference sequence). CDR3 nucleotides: TGCGCCAGCAGTAGCGGACAGGGGCACACAGATACGCAGTATTTT. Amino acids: CASSSGQGHTDTQYF.

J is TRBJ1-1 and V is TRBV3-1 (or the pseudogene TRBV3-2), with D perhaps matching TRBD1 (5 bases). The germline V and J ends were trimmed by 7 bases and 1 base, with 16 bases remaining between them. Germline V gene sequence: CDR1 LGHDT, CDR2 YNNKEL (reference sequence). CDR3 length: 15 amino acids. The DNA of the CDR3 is TGTGCCAGCACGAAGGGGTTTTCAGGGAACACTGAAGCTTTCTTT. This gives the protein CASTKGFSGNTEAFF.

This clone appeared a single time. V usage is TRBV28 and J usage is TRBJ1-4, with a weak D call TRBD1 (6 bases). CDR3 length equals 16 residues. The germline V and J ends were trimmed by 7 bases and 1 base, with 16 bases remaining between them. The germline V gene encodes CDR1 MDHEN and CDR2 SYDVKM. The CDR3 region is CASTPEGVGTNEKLFF. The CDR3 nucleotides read TGTGCCAGCACCCCAGAGGGGGTCGGAACTAATGAAAAACTGTTTTTT.

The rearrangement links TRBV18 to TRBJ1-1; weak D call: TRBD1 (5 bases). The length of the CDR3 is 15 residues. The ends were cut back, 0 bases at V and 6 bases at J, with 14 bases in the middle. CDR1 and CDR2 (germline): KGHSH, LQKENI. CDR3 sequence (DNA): TGTGCCAGCTCACCACCGGAGGGGAATCGAGCTGAAGCTTTCTTT. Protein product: CASSPPEGNRAEAFF.

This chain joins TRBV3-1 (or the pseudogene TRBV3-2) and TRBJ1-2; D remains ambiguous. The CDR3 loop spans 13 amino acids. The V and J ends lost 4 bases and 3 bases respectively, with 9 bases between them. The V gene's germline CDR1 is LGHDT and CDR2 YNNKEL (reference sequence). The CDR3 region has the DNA TGTGCCAGCAGCCTCTACCGGGACTATGGCTACACCTTC. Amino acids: CASSLYRDYGYTF.

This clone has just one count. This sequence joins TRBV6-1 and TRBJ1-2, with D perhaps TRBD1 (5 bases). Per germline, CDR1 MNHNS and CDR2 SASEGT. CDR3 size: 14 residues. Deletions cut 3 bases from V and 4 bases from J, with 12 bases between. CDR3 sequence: CASSDPRGPYGYTF. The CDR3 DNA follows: TGTGCCAGCAGTGACCCTAGGGGCCCCTATGGCTACACCTTC.

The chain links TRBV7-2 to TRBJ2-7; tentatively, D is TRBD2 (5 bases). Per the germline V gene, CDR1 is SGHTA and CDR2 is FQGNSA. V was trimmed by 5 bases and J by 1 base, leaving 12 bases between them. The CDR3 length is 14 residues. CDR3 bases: TGTGCCAGCAGCCCCCGTGGACTTTCCTACGAGCAGTACTTC. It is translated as CASSPRGLSYEQYF.

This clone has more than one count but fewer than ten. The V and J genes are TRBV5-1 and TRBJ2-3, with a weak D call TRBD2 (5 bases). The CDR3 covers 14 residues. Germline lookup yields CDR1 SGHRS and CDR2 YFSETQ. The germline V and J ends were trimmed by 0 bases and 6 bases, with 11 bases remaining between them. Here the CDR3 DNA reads TGCGCCAGCAGCTTGGACATTGTAGCGGATACGCAGTATTTT. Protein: CASSLDIVADTQYF.

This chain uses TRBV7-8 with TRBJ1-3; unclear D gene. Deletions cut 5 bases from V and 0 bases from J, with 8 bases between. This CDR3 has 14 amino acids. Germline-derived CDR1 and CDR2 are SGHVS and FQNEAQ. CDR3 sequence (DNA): TGTGCCAGCAGCCTACAGATCTCTGGAAACACCATATATTTT. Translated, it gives CASSLQISGNTIYF.

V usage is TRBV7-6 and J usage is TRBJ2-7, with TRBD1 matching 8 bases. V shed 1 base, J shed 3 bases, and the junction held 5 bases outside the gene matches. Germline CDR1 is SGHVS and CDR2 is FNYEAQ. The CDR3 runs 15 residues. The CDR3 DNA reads TGTGCCAGCAGCTTAGTAGTCGGGACAGGCTACGAGCAGTACTTC. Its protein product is CASSLVVGTGYEQYF.

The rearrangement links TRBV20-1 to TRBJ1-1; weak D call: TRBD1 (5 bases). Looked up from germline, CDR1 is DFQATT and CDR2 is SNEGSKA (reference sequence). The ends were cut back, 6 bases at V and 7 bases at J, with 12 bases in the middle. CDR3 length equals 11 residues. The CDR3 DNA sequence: TGCAGTGCCGGGGGTCAGAGTGAAGCTTTCTTT. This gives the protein CSAGGQSEAFF.

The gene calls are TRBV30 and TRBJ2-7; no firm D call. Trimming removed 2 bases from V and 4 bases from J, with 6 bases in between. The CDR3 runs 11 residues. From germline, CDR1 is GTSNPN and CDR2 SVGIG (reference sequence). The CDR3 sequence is CAWSRSYEQYF. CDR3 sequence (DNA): TGTGCCTGGAGTCGGTCTTACGAGCAGTACTTC.

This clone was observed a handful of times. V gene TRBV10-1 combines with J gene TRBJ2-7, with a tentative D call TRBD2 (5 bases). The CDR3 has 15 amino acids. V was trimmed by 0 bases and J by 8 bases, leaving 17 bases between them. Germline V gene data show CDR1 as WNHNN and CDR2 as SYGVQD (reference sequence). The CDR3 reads CASSESFGLASKQYF. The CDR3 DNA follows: TGCGCCAGCAGTGAGTCGTTTGGGCTAGCTAGTAAGCAGTACTTC.

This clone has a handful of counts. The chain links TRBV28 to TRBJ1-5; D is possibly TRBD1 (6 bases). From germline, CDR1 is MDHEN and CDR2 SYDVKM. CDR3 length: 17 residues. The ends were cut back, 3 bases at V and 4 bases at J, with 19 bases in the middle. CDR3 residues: CASSFLGQRSNNQPQHF. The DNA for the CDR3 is TGTGCCAGCAGTTTTCTCGGACAGAGGTCGAATAATCAGCCCCAGCATTTT.

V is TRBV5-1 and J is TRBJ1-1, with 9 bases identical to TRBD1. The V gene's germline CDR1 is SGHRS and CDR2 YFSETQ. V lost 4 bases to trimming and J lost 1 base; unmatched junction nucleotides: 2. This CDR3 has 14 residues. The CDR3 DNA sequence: TGCGCCAGCAGCGGACAGGGGAGGAACACTGAAGCTTTCTTT. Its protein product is CASSGQGRNTEAFF. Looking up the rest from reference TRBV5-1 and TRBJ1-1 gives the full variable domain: KAGVTQTPRYLIKTRGQQVTLSCSPISGHRSVSWYQQTPGQGLQFLFEYFSETQRNKGNFPGRFSGRQFSNSRSEMNVSTLELGDSALYLCASSGQGRNTEAFFGQGTRLTVV.

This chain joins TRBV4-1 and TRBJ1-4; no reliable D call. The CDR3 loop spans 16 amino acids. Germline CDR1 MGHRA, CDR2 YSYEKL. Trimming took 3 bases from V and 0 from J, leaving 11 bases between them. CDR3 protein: CASSQGSFATNEKLFF. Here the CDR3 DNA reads TGCGCCAGCAGCCAGGGCTCCTTCGCAACTAATGAAAAACTGTTTTTT.

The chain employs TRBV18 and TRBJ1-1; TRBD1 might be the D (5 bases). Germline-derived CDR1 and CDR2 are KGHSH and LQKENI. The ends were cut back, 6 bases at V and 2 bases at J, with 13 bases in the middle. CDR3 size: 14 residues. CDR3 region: CASSPSGGNTEAFF. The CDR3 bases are TGTGCCAGCTCCCCTTCGGGGGGTAACACTGAAGCTTTCTTT.

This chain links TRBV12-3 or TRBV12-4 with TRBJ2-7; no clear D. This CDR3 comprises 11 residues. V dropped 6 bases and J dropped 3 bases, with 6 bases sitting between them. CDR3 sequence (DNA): TGTGCCAGCAGCGAGAACTACGAGCAGTACTTC. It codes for CASSENYEQYF.

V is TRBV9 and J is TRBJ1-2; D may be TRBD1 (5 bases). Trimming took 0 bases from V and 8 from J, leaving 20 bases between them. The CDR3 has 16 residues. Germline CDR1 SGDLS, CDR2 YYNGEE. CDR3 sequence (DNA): TGTGCCAGCAGCGTAGCGGCCCGGGGGGGGATTAACGGCTACACCTTC. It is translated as CASSVAARGGINGYTF.

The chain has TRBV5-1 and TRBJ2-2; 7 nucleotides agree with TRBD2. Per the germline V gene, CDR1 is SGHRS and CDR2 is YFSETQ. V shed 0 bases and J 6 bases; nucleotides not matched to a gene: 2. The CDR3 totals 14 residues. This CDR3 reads CASSLGGGPGELFF. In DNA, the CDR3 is TGCGCCAGCAGCTTGGGCGGGGGTCCCGGGGAGCTGTTTTTT.

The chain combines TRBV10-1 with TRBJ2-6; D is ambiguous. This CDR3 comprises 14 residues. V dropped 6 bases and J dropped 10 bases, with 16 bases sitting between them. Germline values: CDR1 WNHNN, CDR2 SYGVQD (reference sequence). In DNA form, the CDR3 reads TGCGCCAGCAGCCCCACAGCCCGGCCAAACGTCCTGACTTTC. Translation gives CASSPTARPNVLTF.